This T cell receptor beta chain was sequenced for a study of regulatory T cells in long-lasting Graves disease. Study-level information: Patients met the persistent Graves' disease definition after over 5 years of antithyroid drugs with positive TSH receptor antibodies. Study-level findings and limits: Persistent patients had more shared public clonotypes (2,741) than new patients (around 950).

Time point: persistent/refractory GD, antithyroid drugs over 5 years with positive TRAb. PBMC RNA served as the TCR library source. Into tubes containing EDTA, approximately 8.9 milliliters of peripheral blood were drawn. With regard to this clonotype: Its cognate antigen is unknown.

Building of the TCR beta libraries involved iRepertoire HTBI primers and Arm-PCR of CDR3 regions. From the multiplex PCR reads, TCRdb called clonotypes with MiXCR, one entry per CDR3 protein. The sample holds 450,000 or so distinct CDR3 sequences; 20% to 25% are singletons and the top ten take roughly 14%. The source is a female donor with Graves disease. Source: peripheral blood mononuclear cells (PBMCs), taken when the disease was refractory, from a patient treated with antithyroid drugs.

The CDR3 here is CASSMDLTGVNTGELFF. In DNA, the CDR3 is TGTGCCAGTAGTATGGACCTGACAGGAGTCAACACCGGGGAGCTGTTTTTT. The rearrangement uses TRBV19 and TRBJ2-2; weak D call: TRBD1 (6 bases). Trimming pared 3 bases from V and 2 bases from J, leaving 16 bases between. CDR3 size: 17 residues. Germline V gene sequence: CDR1 LNHDA, CDR2 SQIVND (reference sequence).